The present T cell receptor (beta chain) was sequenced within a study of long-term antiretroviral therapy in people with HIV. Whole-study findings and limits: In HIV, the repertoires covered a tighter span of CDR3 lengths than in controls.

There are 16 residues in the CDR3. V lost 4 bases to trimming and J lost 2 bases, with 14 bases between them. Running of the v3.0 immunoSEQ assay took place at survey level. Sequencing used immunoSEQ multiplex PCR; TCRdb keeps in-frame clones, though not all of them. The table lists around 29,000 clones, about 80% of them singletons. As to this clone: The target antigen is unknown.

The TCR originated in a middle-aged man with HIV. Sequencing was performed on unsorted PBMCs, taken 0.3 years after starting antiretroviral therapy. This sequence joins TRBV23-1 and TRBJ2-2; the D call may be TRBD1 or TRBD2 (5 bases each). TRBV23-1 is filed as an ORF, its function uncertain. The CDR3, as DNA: TGCGCCAGCAGTCTACCGGGACCCGTTAACACCGGGGAGCTGTTTTTT. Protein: CASSLPGPVNTGELFF.